The present T cell receptor (beta chain) was sequenced within a study of control samples from healthy donors and cancer patients. From germline, CDR1 is LNHDA and CDR2 SQIVND (reference sequence). The CDR3 contains 14 residues. Trimming removed 7 bases at V and 0 bases at J, with 9 bases between. Generated by immunoSEQ multiplex PCR, the TCRdb table keeps only in-frame clones and is missing some. This table holds 75,000 to 90,000 clones, 89% found once. The sequence was obtained from a man between 50 and 59 years old in good health. Sequencing was performed on blood. The chain links TRBV19 to TRBJ2-2, with D hard to call. CDR3 residues: CASTDRSNTGELFF. CDR3 nucleotide sequence: TGTGCCAGTACGGACCGATCGAACACCGGGGAGCTGTTTTTT.